The clone carrying this TCR beta chain was counted between two and nine times. This PCR relied on a set of 60 Vbeta primers and 13 Jbeta primers. Authors' data handling: Later reanalysis found approximately 80 million unique TCR beta chains, approximately 11 million of them shared. Produced via immunoSEQ multiplex PCR; TCRdb's table is partial and in-frame only. V and J calls and clone size come straight from that table; D and trimming were deduced from the DNA. The sample lists 160,000 or so clones; almost 80% were seen once. The data stem from a study of cytomegalovirus exposure and HLA in healthy donors. V lost 5 bases and J 5 bases, leaving 10 bases between the germline ends. Germline V lookup: CDR1 SGHVS, CDR2 FNYEAQ. The CDR3 spans 13 residues. Despite likely unrecorded immune exposures, the donors were nominally healthy at the time of sampling.

The sequence was obtained from a male donor in good health and CMV-seronegative. Material: PBMCs. The J gene is TRBJ1-5, the V gene TRBV7-6; D might be TRBD1 (6 bases). In nucleotides, the CDR3 is TGTGCCAGCAGCGAATACAGGGATCAGCCCCAGCATTTT. Translation gives CASSEYRDQPQHF.